This TCR beta chain was profiled in a study of cytomegalovirus exposure and HLA in healthy donors. With regard to this clone: Its target is unknown.

General study results and limits: Researchers reported in a later analysis that a missense DCLRE1C variant was tied to TCR beta V- and J-gene trimming.

In the PCR, 60 Vbeta and 13 Jbeta primers were used. Assay: immunoSEQ multiplex PCR; the TCRdb copy retains only in-frame clones and omits some. The listing contains 65,000 to 95,000 clones. The clonotype originates from a woman aged 55-70 years in good health and CMV-seronegative. The sequencing sample was made of PBMCs.

The CDR3: CASSQSGPNTGELFF. The CDR3 DNA follows: TGTGCCAGCAGCCAAAGCGGGCCGAACACCGGGGAGCTGTTTTTT. This chain links TRBV4-2 with TRBJ2-2; D is perhaps TRBD2 (6 bases). This CDR3 has 15 amino acids. With 2 bases removed from V and 0 bases from J, the gap between germline ends came to 7 bases. Germline values: CDR1 LGHNA, CDR2 YNFKEQ.